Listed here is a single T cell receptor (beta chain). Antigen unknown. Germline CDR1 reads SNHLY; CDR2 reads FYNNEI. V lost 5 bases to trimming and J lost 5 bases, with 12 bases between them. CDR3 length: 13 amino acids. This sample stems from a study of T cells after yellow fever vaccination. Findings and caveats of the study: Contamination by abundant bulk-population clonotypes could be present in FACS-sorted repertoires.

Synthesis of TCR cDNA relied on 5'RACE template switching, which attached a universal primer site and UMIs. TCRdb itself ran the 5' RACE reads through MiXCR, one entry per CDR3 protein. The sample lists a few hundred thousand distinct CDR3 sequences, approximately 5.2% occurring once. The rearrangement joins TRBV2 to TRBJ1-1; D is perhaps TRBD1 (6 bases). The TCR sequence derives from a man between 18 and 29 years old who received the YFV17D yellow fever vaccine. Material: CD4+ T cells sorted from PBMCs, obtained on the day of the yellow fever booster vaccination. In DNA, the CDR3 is TGTGCCAGCAGTCAGGGGATATCAACTGAAGCTTTCTTT. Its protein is CASSQGISTEAFF. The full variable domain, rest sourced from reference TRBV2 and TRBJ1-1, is EPEVTQTPSHQVTQMGQEVILRCVPISNHLYFYWYRQILGQKVEFLVSFYNNEISEKSEIFDDQFSVERPDGSNFTLKIRSTKLEDSAMYFCASSQGISTEAFFGQGTRLTVV.